Detailed here is one T cell receptor beta chain. Its target is unknown. This entry belongs to a study of molecular identifiers for immune sequencing clone quantification. Overall study context: With replicates, the RNA of 20,000 or 100,000 naive CD8 cells was split five ways and four were sequenced. Whole-study results and caveats: Under 1% of molecules in naive cells, but over 97% of effector molecules, belonged to clones above 20 RNA copies.

Using a CD8+CD4-CCR7+CD45RA+ phenotype, naive CD8 T cells were sorted. One entry per CDR3 protein results from TCRdb running MiXCR on the PCR reads. The sample carries about 67,000 distinct CDR3 sequences, 15% to 20% recorded once. Germline V gene sequence: CDR1 MNHEY, CDR2 SMNVEV (reference sequence). With 4 bases clipped from V and 6 bases from J, the junction kept 10 bases outside the gene matches. The CDR3 runs 16 residues. Sequencing input: naive CD8+ T cells from blood, with Jurkat cell RNA spiked in. As for subset: FACS-sorted CD8+CD4-CCR7+CD45RA+ naive T cells. The clonotype comes from a human donor in good health. Some libraries in this study had Jurkat cell RNA spiked in. The gene calls are TRBV27 and TRBJ2-2, with 8 bases matching TRBD2. The CDR3 bases are TGTGCCAGCAGTTGGGCAGCGGGAGAGCTCTCCGGGGAGCTGTTTTTT. Its protein is CASSWAAGELSGELFF.